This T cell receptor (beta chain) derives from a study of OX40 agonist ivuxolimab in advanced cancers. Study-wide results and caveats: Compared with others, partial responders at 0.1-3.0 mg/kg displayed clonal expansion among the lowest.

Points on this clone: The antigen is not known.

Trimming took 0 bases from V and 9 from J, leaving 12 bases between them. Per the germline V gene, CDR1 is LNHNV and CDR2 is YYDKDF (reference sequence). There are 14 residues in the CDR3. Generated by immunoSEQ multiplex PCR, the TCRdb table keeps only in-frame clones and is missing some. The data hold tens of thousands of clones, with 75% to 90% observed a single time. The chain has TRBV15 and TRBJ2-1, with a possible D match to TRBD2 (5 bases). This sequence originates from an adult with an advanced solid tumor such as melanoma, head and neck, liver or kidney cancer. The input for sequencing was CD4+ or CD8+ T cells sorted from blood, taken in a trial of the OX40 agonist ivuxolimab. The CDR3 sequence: CATSREELDGEQFF. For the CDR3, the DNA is TGTGCCACCAGCAGAGAGGAACTAGATGGTGAGCAGTTCTTC. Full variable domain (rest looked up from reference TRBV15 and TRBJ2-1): DAMVIQNPRYQVTQFGKPVTLSCSQTLNHNVMYWYQQKSSQAPKLLFHYYDKDFNNEADTPDNFQSRRPNTSFCFLDIRSPGLGDTAMYLCATSREELDGEQFFGPGTRLTVL.